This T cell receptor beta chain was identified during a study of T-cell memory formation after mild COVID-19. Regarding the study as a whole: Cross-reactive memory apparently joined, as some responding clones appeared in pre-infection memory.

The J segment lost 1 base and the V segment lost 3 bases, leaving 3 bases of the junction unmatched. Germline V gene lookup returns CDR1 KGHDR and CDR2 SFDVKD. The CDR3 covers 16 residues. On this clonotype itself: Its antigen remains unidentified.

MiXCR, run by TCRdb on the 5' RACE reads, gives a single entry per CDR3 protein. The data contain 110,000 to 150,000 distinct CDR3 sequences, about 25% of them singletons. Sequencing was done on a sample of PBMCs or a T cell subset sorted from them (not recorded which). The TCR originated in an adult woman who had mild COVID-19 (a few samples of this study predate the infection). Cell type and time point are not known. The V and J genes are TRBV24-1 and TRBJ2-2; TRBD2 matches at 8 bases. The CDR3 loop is CATSDPGGQNTGELFF. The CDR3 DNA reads TGTGCCACCAGTGATCCGGGGGGGCAGAACACCGGGGAGCTGTTTTTT.